The present T cell receptor (beta chain) was sequenced within a study of T cell responses to AZD1222 COVID-19 vaccine. Study observations and caveats: Baseline serology detected seropositivity in only a handful of AZD1222 recipients. White British people made up most donors, females outnumbered males, and clonal diversity was possibly underestimated.

Libraries were prepared by immunoSEQ multiplex PCR; TCRdb keeps only in-frame clonotypes and omits some of them. The table records about 140,000 clones, around 91% of them present only once. About this clone itself: Its target is unknown.

Germline V gene data show CDR1 as GTSNPN and CDR2 as SVGIG (reference sequence). V gave up 2 bases and J gave up 5 bases, with 15 bases separating them. CDR3 length: 14 amino acids. The sequencing here drew on peripheral blood, taken 28 days after the second AZD1222 dose. This TCR came from an adult who received the AZD1222 COVID-19 vaccine. The chain combines TRBV30 with TRBJ1-1, with D unclear. The CDR3: CAWSIDGQRTEAFF. The DNA for the CDR3 is TGTGCCTGGAGTATCGACGGTCAAAGGACTGAAGCTTTCTTT.